One sample yielded the 25 T cell receptor beta chains listed below, sequenced in a study of T cells in Graves' hyperthyroidism and ophthalmopathy. What was amplified from RNA transcripts were TCR beta CDR3 regions. HTBI primers drove first-round RT-PCR of the TCR CDR3. Each CDR3 protein is one row after TCRdb ran MiXCR on the multiplex PCR reads. The sample includes 380,000 or so distinct CDR3 sequences, approximately 20% of them seen just once. Material for sequencing was blood. These receptors all come from a woman between 18 and 29 years old with Graves' hyperthyroidism.

Many counts were recorded for this clonotype. The chain recombines TRBV19 with TRBJ1-2; 7 positions agree with TRBD1. The V gene end was trimmed by 7 bases and the J gene end by 8 bases; junction bases not matched to a gene: 10. Germline V gives CDR1 LNHDA, CDR2 SQIVND (reference sequence). CDR3 length: 13 amino acids. The CDR3 protein is CASMSTGRIGYTF. The CDR3 coding sequence is TGTGCCAGTATGTCGACAGGGAGGATAGGCTACACCTTC.

This clonotype was detected ten times or more. The rearrangement links TRBV7-6 to TRBJ1-3; the match to TRBD1 covers 8 bases. Per the germline V gene, CDR1 is SGHVS and CDR2 is FNYEAQ. The V and J ends lost 5 bases and 0 bases, in that order; junction bases with no gene match: 18. This CDR3 has 20 residues. In DNA form, the CDR3 reads TGTGCCAGCAGCGAAAGACCCCTCGGACAGGGTCGAAGCTCTGGAAACACCATATATTTT. Its translation is CASSERPLGQGRSSGNTIYF.

This clonotype showed up many times. The CDR3 loop is CASSVAGVNIQYF. In DNA form, the CDR3 reads TGTGCCAGCAGCGTGGCGGGGGTAAACATTCAGTACTTC. The V and J genes are TRBV7-9 and TRBJ2-4; 7 bases fit TRBD2. This CDR3 is built from 13 residues. The trim removed 5 bases at V and 6 bases at J, leaving 4 bases unmatched. CDR1 and CDR2 (germline): SEHNR, FQNEAQ (reference sequence).

This clonotype was seen more than once but under ten times. The genes are TRBV13 and TRBJ2-7; D call uncertain. CDR3 length: 12 residues. V was cut by 5 bases and J by 2 bases, with 7 bases left in between. Germline CDR1 PRHDT, CDR2 FYEKMQ (reference sequence). CDR3 in DNA: TGTGCCAGCAGCCTCCCCCCCTACGAGCAGTACTTC. Protein sequence: CASSLPPYEQYF.

This clonotype was found many times. The V gene is TRBV12-3 or TRBV12-4, the J gene TRBJ1-1, with D perhaps matching TRBD1 (5 bases). The CDR3 length is 15 residues. Trimming left V 1 base short and J 4 bases short, with 13 bases between. The CDR3 loop is CASSLEGGGGTEAFF. In DNA, the CDR3 is TGTGCCAGCAGTTTAGAGGGCGGGGGAGGCACTGAAGCTTTCTTT.

This clonotype was picked up many times. V and J are TRBV13 and TRBJ2-6; possible D gene TRBD1, 6 bases. The V gene lost 3 bases and the J gene lost 0 bases, with 15 bases spanning the gap. Germline-derived CDR1 and CDR2 are PRHDT and FYEKMQ (reference sequence). The CDR3 sequence is 18 residues long. The CDR3 coding sequence is TGTGCCAGCAGCTTCCGGGTCCCAGGGGACTCTGGGGCCAACGTCCTGACTTTC. Amino acids: CASSFRVPGDSGANVLTF.

This clonotype was recorded at least ten times. The rearrangement joins TRBV20-1 to TRBJ1-2, with D tentatively TRBD1 (6 bases). This CDR3 has 12 residues. Germline loops: CDR1 DFQATT, CDR2 SNEGSKA (reference sequence). Here the CDR3 DNA reads TGCAGCCAGGACGGGGGGCACTATGGCTACACCTTC. This codes for CSQDGGHYGYTF.

In DNA, the CDR3 is TGTGCCAGCAGCTGGACAGCGCTGGCGAATCAGCCCCAGCATTTT. Its translation is CASSWTALANQPQHF. This rearrangement joins TRBV6-2 or TRBV6-3 to TRBJ1-5; tentative D call: TRBD1 (6 bases). CDR3 length: 15 residues. V was clipped by 6 bases and J by 4 bases, with 16 bases between them. Germline lookup yields CDR1 MNHEY and CDR2 SVGEGT.

This clonotype was recorded many times. The chain carries TRBV7-2 and TRBJ2-7, with 8 nucleotides matching TRBD1. The CDR3 consists of 15 residues. CDR1 is SGHTA, CDR2 FQGNSA, per germline. J gave up 3 bases and V 5 bases, and 9 bases lay outside the gene matches. CDR3 region: CASSPTVGQGYEQYF. The CDR3 nucleotides are TGTGCCAGCAGCCCCACAGTTGGACAGGGCTACGAGCAGTACTTC.

This clonotype was recorded at least ten times. The chain is built from TRBV12-3 or TRBV12-4 and TRBJ1-2; D remains ambiguous. The CDR3 is 16 amino acids. Trimming stripped 6 bases from V and 7 bases from J, with 24 bases between. CDR3 in DNA: TGTGCCAGCAGCCCTGGGAGTCGAACCCGGGCGGCTGGCTACACCTTC. This encodes CASSPGSRTRAAGYTF.

This clonotype was counted many times. CDR3 DNA sequence: TGTGCCAGCAGTTTAAGGAGACGAACTAGGGGGTCCTATGGCTACACCTTC. Amino acids: CASSLRRRTRGSYGYTF. J is TRBJ1-2 and V is TRBV28; tentatively, D is TRBD1 (6 bases). This CDR3 has 17 amino acids. V lost 2 bases to trimming and J lost 4 bases, with 20 bases between them. The V gene's germline CDR1 is MDHEN and CDR2 SYDVKM.

This clonotype appeared many times. The chain couples TRBV14 to TRBJ2-5; a weak D match, TRBD1 (6 bases). This CDR3 is 13 amino acids long. Per the germline V gene, CDR1 is SGHDN and CDR2 is FVKESK. Trimming removed 2 bases from V and 4 bases from J, with 8 bases in between. The CDR3 protein is CASSQRRGETQYF. DNA for the CDR3: TGTGCCAGCAGCCAACGCAGGGGAGAGACCCAGTACTTC.

This clonotype showed up many times. The chain recombines TRBV6-1 with TRBJ1-5; TRBD1 is a possible D gene (5 bases). V shed 6 bases and J shed 9 bases, with 15 bases lying between them. The CDR3 has 13 residues. CDR1 and CDR2 from the germline V gene are MNHNS and SASEGT. The CDR3 sequence: CASRTELQGPQHF. The CDR3 nucleotides are TGTGCCAGCAGGACAGAGTTGCAGGGGCCCCAGCATTTT.

This clonotype was seen ten or more times. The chain combines TRBV20-1 with TRBJ1-5; D ambiguous. This CDR3 has 14 amino acids. Germline V lookup: CDR1 DFQATT, CDR2 SNEGSKA (reference sequence). V was trimmed by 6 bases and J by 0 bases, leaving 12 bases between them. Written as DNA, the CDR3 is TGCAGTGCCTACCGATGGAATAGCAATCAGCCCCAGCATTTT. Protein product: CSAYRWNSNQPQHF.

The sample holds many counts of this clonotype. The chain has TRBV7-3 and TRBJ1-1; D uncertain. The CDR3 is 12 amino acids. Germline V CDR1 and CDR2: SGHTA, FQGTGA. Trimming left V 1 base short and J 11 bases short, with 11 bases between. As DNA, the CDR3 is TGTGCCAGCAGCTTAATCCGTTTGACGGCTTTCTTT. Its translation is CASSLIRLTAFF.

This clonotype was picked up many times. A read error may produce the germline difference seen at one junction end. The chain recombines TRBV7-9 with TRBJ2-7, with TRBD1 identical over 7 bases. The CDR3 is made up of 14 amino acids. CDR1 is SEHNR, CDR2 FQNEAQ, per germline (reference sequence). The CDR3 DNA reads TGCGCCAGCAGCCCGACAGGGATCTCCTACGAGCAGTACTTC. It encodes CASSPTGISYEQYF.

This clonotype has ten or more counts. V usage is TRBV5-6 and J usage is TRBJ2-7; no clear D. The V end was cut by 5 bases, the J end by 6 bases, with 15 bases between. The CDR3 length is 13 residues. The germline CDR1 and CDR2 sequences are SGHDT and YYEEEE. CDR3 in amino acids: CASSRVGFFEQYF. Written as DNA, the CDR3 is TGTGCCAGCAGTAGAGTGGGTTTCTTCGAGCAGTACTTC.

The chain combines TRBV11-2 with TRBJ2-5; possible D gene TRBD2, 6 bases. Trimming removed 0 bases from V and 7 bases from J, with 15 bases in between. The CDR3 is made up of 15 amino acids. CDR1 is SGHAT and CDR2 is FQNNGV in the germline V gene. The CDR3 protein is CASSLDQVRGATQYF. The CDR3 DNA reads as TGTGCCAGCAGCTTAGATCAGGTGCGGGGTGCGACCCAGTACTTC.

This clonotype has just one count. V usage is TRBV11-2 and J usage is TRBJ1-2; D perhaps matches TRBD1 (5 bases). CDR1 is SGHAT and CDR2 is FQNNGV in the germline V gene. The V end was cut by 1 base, the J end by 8 bases, with 11 bases between. The CDR3 runs to 13 residues. CDR3 sequence reads: CASSLVGGIGYTF. The CDR3 DNA reads TGTGCCAGCAGCTTAGTGGGGGGAATCGGCTACACCTTC.

This clonotype was seen many times. The CDR3 sequence is CASSPGSGTGGFGYTF. CDR3 in DNA: TGTGCCAGCAGTCCAGGGTCGGGGACAGGGGGCTTTGGCTACACCTTC. V usage is TRBV28 and J usage is TRBJ1-2; 12 nucleotides match TRBD1. Germline CDR1 reads MDHEN; CDR2 reads SYDVKM. CDR3 length: 16 amino acids. V lost 5 bases and J lost 7; bases outside the gene matches: 11.

At least ten counts were recorded for this clonotype. The chain carries TRBV27 and TRBJ2-5; no definite D call. Per germline, CDR1 MNHEY and CDR2 SMNVEV (reference sequence). The CDR3 spans 13 residues. V shed 5 bases and J shed 4 bases, with 11 bases lying between them. Here the CDR3 reads CASSPRTVETQYF. As DNA, the CDR3 is TGTGCCAGCAGTCCCCGGACCGTAGAGACCCAGTACTTC.

This clonotype was seen repeatedly, ten times or more. The V gene is TRBV30, the J gene TRBJ2-7; TRBD1 aligns across 9 bases. J gave up 1 base and V 2 bases, and 9 bases lay outside the gene matches. The length of the CDR3 is 16 residues. The germline gives CDR1 GTSNPN, CDR2 SVGIG (reference sequence). CDR3: CAWSSPGQGASYEQYF. DNA of the CDR3: TGTGCCTGGAGTTCTCCGGGACAGGGTGCATCCTACGAGCAGTACTTC. Full variable domain (outside the CDR3, taken from reference TRBV30 and TRBJ2-7): SQTIHQWPATLVQPVGSPLSLECTVEGTSNPNLYWYRQAAGRGLQLLFYSVGIGQISSEVPQNLSASRPQDRQFILSSKKLLLSDSGFYLCAWSSPGQGASYEQYFGPGTRLTVT.

This clonotype was seen many times. This chain connects TRBV28 to TRBJ1-5, with D possibly TRBD1 on 5 matching bases. The V and J ends lost 0 bases and 1 base respectively, with 10 bases between them. Germline lookup yields CDR1 MDHEN and CDR2 SYDVKM. The CDR3 is made up of 16 amino acids. This CDR3 reads CASSLWKGSSNQPQHF. The CDR3 DNA reads TGTGCCAGCAGTTTATGGAAGGGGTCAAGCAATCAGCCCCAGCATTTT. Filled out from reference TRBV28 and TRBJ1-5, the complete variable domain reads DVKVTQSSRYLVKRTGEKVFLECVQDMDHENMFWYRQDPGLGLRLIYFSYDVKMKEKGDIPEGYSVSREKKERFSLILESASTNQTSMYLCASSLWKGSSNQPQHFGDGTRLSIL.

The rearrangement links TRBV12-3 or TRBV12-4 to TRBJ1-5, with D possibly being TRBD1 (5 bases). CDR3 length: 12 residues. The ends were cut back, 10 bases at V and 7 bases at J, with 14 bases in the middle. Here the CDR3 DNA reads TGTGCCACCACTCGCGGGGGGCAGCCCCAGCATTTT. Translation gives CATTRGGQPQHF.

The chain joins TRBV30 to TRBJ1-2; D gene ambiguous. V gave up 8 bases and J gave up 4 bases, with 14 bases separating them. The V gene's germline CDR1 is GTSNPN and CDR2 SVGIG (reference sequence). CDR3 size: 12 residues. The CDR3 loop is CAGSWTFYGYTF. The DNA for the CDR3 is TGTGCCGGATCCTGGACTTTCTATGGCTACACCTTC.